This is a list of T cell receptor beta chains from one sample in a study of cytomegalovirus exposure and HLA in healthy donors. This table comes from immunoSEQ multiplex PCR, and its TCRdb copy is limited to in-frame clones, with some not included. The data contain about 150,000 clones, more than 75% of them seen just once; the ten biggest clones take up about 2.4%. The specimen sequenced was PBMCs. These receptors were obtained from a young woman in good health and CMV-seronegative. The CDR3 runs from the conserved cysteine through the conserved F or W. The order of the fields is CDR3 protein, CDR3 DNA, clone size, V gene, J gene, D gene. D genes are given only for firm matches. Size tells how often a clone was seen (once, few, many) or the class of an expanded clone, and some rows leave it out.

CDR3 protein: CAVKGETLPANTEAFF
CDR3 DNA: TGCGCCGTCAAGGGGGAGACACTACCGGCGAACACTGAAGCTTTCTTT
clone size: -
V gene: TRBV10-1
J gene: TRBJ1-1
D gene: -

CDR3 protein: CASRGGAYEQYF
CDR3 DNA: TGTGCCAGCAGGGGGGGGGCCTACGAGCAGTACTTC
clone size: -
V gene: TRBV27
J gene: TRBJ2-7
D gene: TRBD2

CDR3 protein: CAGTEYSGAQETQYF
CDR3 DNA: TGTGCCGGTACAGAGTATAGCGGGGCACAAGAGACCCAGTACTTC
clone size: -
V gene: TRBV6-4
J gene: TRBJ2-5
D gene: TRBD2

CDR3 protein: CASSLTGPTNEKLFF
CDR3 DNA: TGTGCCAGCAGCTTGACAGGGCCGACTAATGAAAAACTGTTTTTT
clone size: few
V gene: TRBV5-4
J gene: TRBJ1-4
D gene: -

CDR3 protein: CAWSPGLAGAPEQYF
CDR3 DNA: TGTGCCTGGAGCCCCGGGCTAGCGGGAGCCCCCGAGCAGTACTTC
clone size: few
V gene: TRBV30
J gene: TRBJ2-7
D gene: TRBD2

CDR3 protein: CASKRDSNYGYTF
CDR3 DNA: TGTGCCAGCAAACGGGACAGCAACTATGGCTACACCTTC
clone size: few
V gene: TRBV2
J gene: TRBJ1-2
D gene: TRBD1

CDR3 protein: CASSPGQGYGYTF
CDR3 DNA: TGTGCCAGCAGCCCGGGACAGGGATATGGCTACACCTTC
clone size: -
V gene: TRBV11-1
J gene: TRBJ1-2
D gene: TRBD1

CDR3 protein: CASSQGQGAETQYF
CDR3 DNA: TGCGCCAGCAGCCAAGGACAGGGGGCAGAGACCCAGTACTTC
clone size: -
V gene: TRBV4-1
J gene: TRBJ2-5
D gene: TRBD1

CDR3 protein: CATSRRPDRPYEQYF
CDR3 DNA: TGTGCCACCAGCAGACGTCCGGACAGGCCCTACGAGCAGTACTTC
clone size: -
V gene: TRBV15
J gene: TRBJ2-7
D gene: TRBD1

CDR3 protein: CASSPGVGTALYEQYF
CDR3 DNA: TGTGCCAGCAGCCCAGGGGTCGGGACAGCACTATACGAGCAGTACTTC
clone size: -
V gene: TRBV11-2
J gene: TRBJ2-7
D gene: TRBD1

CDR3 protein: CASSQDQGDTQYF
CDR3 DNA: TGCGCCAGCAGCCAAGATCAGGGAGATACGCAGTATTTT
clone size: -
V gene: TRBV4-3
J gene: TRBJ2-3
D gene: -

CDR3 protein: CASSLVPAGGLNEQFF
CDR3 DNA: TGTGCCAGCAGCTTAGTCCCAGCGGGGGGCCTCAATGAGCAGTTCTTC
clone size: -
V gene: TRBV7-2
J gene: TRBJ2-1
D gene: TRBD2

CDR3 protein: CASSQEPSGQAFLSGYTF
CDR3 DNA: TGTGCCAGCAGCCAAGAGCCAAGCGGACAGGCGTTCTTGTCGGGCTACACCTTC
clone size: -
V gene: TRBV4-2
J gene: TRBJ1-2
D gene: TRBD1

CDR3 protein: CASSSGLAVAYEQYF
CDR3 DNA: TGTGCCAGCAGCTCGGGACTAGCGGTCGCCTACGAGCAGTACTTC
clone size: -
V gene: TRBV11-2
J gene: TRBJ2-7
D gene: TRBD2

CDR3 protein: CASSATVSAPAEAFF
CDR3 DNA: -
clone size: -
V gene: TRBV9
J gene: TRBJ1-1
D gene: -

CDR3 protein: CASSDSTRGDNQPQHF
CDR3 DNA: TGTGCCAGCAGTGACTCGACCAGGGGGGACAATCAGCCCCAGCATTTT
clone size: -
V gene: TRBV6-4
J gene: TRBJ1-5
D gene: TRBD1

CDR3 protein: CASAPITGDDEQYF
CDR3 DNA: TGTGCCAGCGCCCCCATCACGGGGGACGACGAGCAGTACTTC
clone size: -
V gene: TRBV6-5
J gene: TRBJ2-7
D gene: -

CDR3 protein: CASSQGLRGPSGNTIYF
CDR3 DNA: TGCGCCAGCAGCCAAGGGCTAAGGGGTCCCTCTGGAAACACCATATATTTT
clone size: -
V gene: TRBV4-1
J gene: TRBJ1-3
D gene: -

CDR3 protein: CASRILPGDMYEQYF
CDR3 DNA: TGTGCCAGCAGGATTTTGCCCGGGGATATGTACGAGCAGTACTTC
clone size: -
V gene: TRBV11-2
J gene: TRBJ2-7
D gene: -

CDR3 protein: CASGGQGFEKLFF
CDR3 DNA: TGTGCCAGCGGGGGACAGGGGTTTGAAAAACTGTTTTTT
clone size: -
V gene: TRBV2
J gene: TRBJ1-4
D gene: TRBD1

CDR3 protein: CASSLSVDYEQYF
CDR3 DNA: TGTGCCAGCAGCTTAAGCGTCGACTACGAGCAGTACTTC
clone size: -
V gene: TRBV7-8
J gene: TRBJ2-7
D gene: -

CDR3 protein: CASSHGTPNTGELFF
CDR3 DNA: TGCGCCAGCAGCCACGGGACTCCTAACACCGGGGAGCTGTTTTTT
clone size: -
V gene: TRBV5-1
J gene: TRBJ2-2
D gene: -

CDR3 protein: CASSSRPQPYEQYF
CDR3 DNA: TGTGCCAGCAGCTCCAGGCCCCAACCCTACGAGCAGTACTTC
clone size: -
V gene: TRBV7-9
J gene: TRBJ2-7
D gene: -

CDR3 protein: CASSSQGGSYEQYF
CDR3 DNA: TGTGCCAGCAGTTCCCAGGGGGGATCCTACGAGCAGTACTTC
clone size: -
V gene: TRBV28
J gene: TRBJ2-7
D gene: -

CDR3 protein: CASSLTVRAGLNNEQFF
CDR3 DNA: TGTGCCAGCAGCTTAACGGTCCGTGCGGGACTAAACAATGAGCAGTTCTTC
clone size: -
V gene: TRBV7-9
J gene: TRBJ2-1
D gene: TRBD2

CDR3 protein: CATSRIGALIRTNEKLFF
CDR3 DNA: TGTGCCACCAGCAGAATTGGGGCATTGATAAGAACTAATGAAAAACTGTTTTTT
clone size: -
V gene: TRBV15
J gene: TRBJ1-4
D gene: -

CDR3 protein: CASSPARGNEQFF
CDR3 DNA: TGCGCCAGCAGCCCCGCGAGAGGCAATGAGCAGTTCTTC
clone size: once
V gene: TRBV4-1
J gene: TRBJ2-1
D gene: -

CDR3 protein: CASSLWSGGGQETQYF
CDR3 DNA: TGTGCCAGCAGTTTATGGAGCGGGGGTGGCCAAGAGACCCAGTACTTC
clone size: -
V gene: TRBV28
J gene: TRBJ2-5
D gene: TRBD2

CDR3 protein: CASSLQRGLAGSPRETQYF
CDR3 DNA: TGTGCCAGCAGCCTCCAGAGAGGGCTAGCGGGGTCCCCGAGAGAGACCCAGTACTTC
clone size: -
V gene: TRBV14
J gene: TRBJ2-5
D gene: TRBD2

CDR3 protein: CASSGGQLGPQYF
CDR3 DNA: TGCGCCAGCAGCGGGGGACAGCTTGGGCCCCAGTACTTC
clone size: -
V gene: TRBV5-1
J gene: TRBJ2-5
D gene: TRBD1

CDR3 protein: CASSYGRGGGEKLFF
CDR3 DNA: TGTGCCAGCAGTTACGGCAGGGGTGGTGGTGAAAAACTGTTTTTT
clone size: -
V gene: TRBV6-5
J gene: TRBJ1-4
D gene: -

CDR3 protein: CASRKTSGSDEQFF
CDR3 DNA: TGTGCCAGCAGAAAGACTAGCGGGAGCGATGAGCAGTTCTTC
clone size: -
V gene: TRBV6-6
J gene: TRBJ2-1
D gene: TRBD2

CDR3 protein: CATRLGHSSYEQYF
CDR3 DNA: TGTGCCACTAGACTGGGGCACAGCTCCTACGAGCAGTACTTC
clone size: -
V gene: TRBV15
J gene: TRBJ2-7
D gene: -

CDR3 protein: CASSQDQGLFGNTIYF
CDR3 DNA: TGTGCCAGCAGCCAAGATCAGGGCCTTTTCGGAAACACCATATATTTT
clone size: -
V gene: TRBV4-2
J gene: TRBJ1-3
D gene: -

CDR3 protein: CASSNQGALTGELFF
CDR3 DNA: TGTGCCAGCAGCAACCAGGGGGCCCTCACCGGGGAGCTGTTTTTT
clone size: -
V gene: TRBV21-1
J gene: TRBJ2-2
D gene: -

CDR3 protein: CASTTSREGYGYTF
CDR3 DNA: TGTGCCAGCACTACTAGCAGGGAAGGCTATGGCTACACCTTC
clone size: -
V gene: TRBV2
J gene: TRBJ1-2
D gene: -

CDR3 protein: CSSWTSGRVETQYF
CDR3 DNA: TGCAGCTCTTGGACTAGCGGGAGGGTAGAGACCCAGTACTTC
clone size: -
V gene: TRBV29-1
J gene: TRBJ2-5
D gene: TRBD2

CDR3 protein: CASSLQTGGGNQPQHF
CDR3 DNA: TGTGCCAGCTCACTCCAGACAGGGGGGGGCAATCAGCCCCAGCATTTT
clone size: -
V gene: TRBV18
J gene: TRBJ1-5
D gene: TRBD1

CDR3 protein: CASSGLAGGVDTQYF
CDR3 DNA: TGTGCCAGCAGTGGTCTAGCGGGAGGGGTAGATACGCAGTATTTT
clone size: once
V gene: TRBV28
J gene: TRBJ2-3
D gene: TRBD2

CDR3 protein: CASSEGLAGYNEQFF
CDR3 DNA: TGTGCCAGCAGTGAAGGACTAGCGGGGTACAATGAGCAGTTCTTC
clone size: -
V gene: TRBV2
J gene: TRBJ2-1
D gene: TRBD2

CDR3 protein: CAWSADRGNGYTF
CDR3 DNA: TGTGCCTGGAGTGCCGACAGAGGAAATGGCTACACCTTC
clone size: -
V gene: TRBV30
J gene: TRBJ1-2
D gene: -

CDR3 protein: CASSLRGGLEGYTF
CDR3 DNA: TGTGCCAGCAGCTTACGGGGTGGGCTAGAGGGCTACACCTTC
clone size: -
V gene: TRBV7-9
J gene: TRBJ1-2
D gene: -